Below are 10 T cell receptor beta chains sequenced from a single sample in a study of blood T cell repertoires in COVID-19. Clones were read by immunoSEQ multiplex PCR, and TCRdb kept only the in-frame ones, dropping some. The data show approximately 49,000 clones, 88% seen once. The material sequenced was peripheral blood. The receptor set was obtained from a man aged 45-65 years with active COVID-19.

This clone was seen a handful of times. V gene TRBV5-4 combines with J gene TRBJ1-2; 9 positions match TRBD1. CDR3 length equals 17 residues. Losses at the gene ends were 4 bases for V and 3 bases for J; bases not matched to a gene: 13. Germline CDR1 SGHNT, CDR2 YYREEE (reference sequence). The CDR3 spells CASSAGQGIGMDYGYTF. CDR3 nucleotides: TGTGCCAGCAGCGCTGGACAGGGGATTGGGATGGACTATGGCTACACCTTC. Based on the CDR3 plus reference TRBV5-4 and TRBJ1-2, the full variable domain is ETGVTQSPTHLIKTRGQQVTLRCSSQSGHNTVSWYQQALGQGPQFIFQYYREEENGRGNFPPRFSGLQFPNYSSELNVNALELDDSALYLCASSAGQGIGMDYGYTFGSGTRLTVV.

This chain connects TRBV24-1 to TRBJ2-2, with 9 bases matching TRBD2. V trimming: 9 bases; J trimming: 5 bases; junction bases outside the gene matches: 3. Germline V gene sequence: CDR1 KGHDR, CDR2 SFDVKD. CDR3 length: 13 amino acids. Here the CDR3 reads CATAGLATGELFF. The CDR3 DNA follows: TGTGCCACCGCGGGACTAGCTACCGGGGAGCTGTTTTTT.

The CDR3, as DNA: TGCGCCAGCAGCTTGCAGGGCCCATTCCGCACAGATACGCAGTATTTT. Protein product: CASSLQGPFRTDTQYF. The V gene is TRBV5-1, the J gene TRBJ2-3; possibly TRBD1 for D (5 bases). Germline lookup yields CDR1 SGHRS and CDR2 YFSETQ. The CDR3 totals 16 residues. The V end lost 1 base, the J end lost 1 base, and 13 bases lay between the germline ends.

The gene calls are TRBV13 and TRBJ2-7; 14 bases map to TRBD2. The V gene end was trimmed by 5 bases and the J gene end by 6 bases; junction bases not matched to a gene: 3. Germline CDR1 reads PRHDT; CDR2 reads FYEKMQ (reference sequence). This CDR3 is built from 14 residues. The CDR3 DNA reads TGTGCCAGCAGCCGGGGACTAGCGGGGGTCGAGCAGTACTTC. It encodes CASSRGLAGVEQYF.

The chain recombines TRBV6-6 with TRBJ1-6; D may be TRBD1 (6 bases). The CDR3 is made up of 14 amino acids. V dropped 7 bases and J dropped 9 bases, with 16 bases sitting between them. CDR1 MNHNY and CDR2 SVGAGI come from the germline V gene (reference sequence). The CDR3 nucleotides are TGTGCCAGCACCCTAGGGGGGGGGCGTTCACCCCTCCACTTT. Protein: CASTLGGGRSPLHF.

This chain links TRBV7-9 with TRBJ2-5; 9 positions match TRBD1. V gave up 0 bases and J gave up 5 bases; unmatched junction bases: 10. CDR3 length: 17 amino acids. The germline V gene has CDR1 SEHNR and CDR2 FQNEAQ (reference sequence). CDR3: CASSLAPSQGARETQYF. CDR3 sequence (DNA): TGTGCCAGCAGCTTAGCCCCCTCACAGGGGGCACGGGAGACCCAGTACTTC.

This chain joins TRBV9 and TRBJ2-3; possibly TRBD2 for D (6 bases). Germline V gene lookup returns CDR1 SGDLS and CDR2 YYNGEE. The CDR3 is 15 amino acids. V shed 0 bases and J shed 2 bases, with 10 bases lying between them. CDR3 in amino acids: CASSVDWTTTDTQYF. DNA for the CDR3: TGTGCCAGCAGCGTAGATTGGACTACCACAGATACGCAGTATTTT.

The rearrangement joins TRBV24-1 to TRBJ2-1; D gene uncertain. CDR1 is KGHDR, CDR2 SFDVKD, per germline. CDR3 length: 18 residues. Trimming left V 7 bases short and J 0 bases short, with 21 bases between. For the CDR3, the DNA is TGTGCCACCAGCAGTAACAACAGAAGCAAAAGCTCCTACAATGAGCAGTTCTTC. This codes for CATSSNNRSKSSYNEQFF.

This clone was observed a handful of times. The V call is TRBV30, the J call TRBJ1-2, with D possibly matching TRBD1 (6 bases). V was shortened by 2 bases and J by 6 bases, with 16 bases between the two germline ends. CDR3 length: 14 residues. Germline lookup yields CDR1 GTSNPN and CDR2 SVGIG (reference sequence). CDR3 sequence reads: CAWSYRASRDGYTF. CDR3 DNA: TGTGCCTGGAGTTACAGGGCGTCTAGGGATGGCTACACCTTC.

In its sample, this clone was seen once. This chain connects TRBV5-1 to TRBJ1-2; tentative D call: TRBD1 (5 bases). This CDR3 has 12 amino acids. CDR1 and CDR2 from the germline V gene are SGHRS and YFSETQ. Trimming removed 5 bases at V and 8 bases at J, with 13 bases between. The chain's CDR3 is CASSRGSDGYTF. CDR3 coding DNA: TGCGCCAGCAGTAGGGGAAGCGACGGCTACACCTTC.